The T cell receptor beta chain described here comes from a study of cytomegalovirus exposure and HLA in healthy donors. Study in general: Earlier findings included about 120 million unique TCR beta sequences obtained from around 180 million T cells. Roughly 80 million unique TCRs from HLA-typed donors made up an early data release.

General study points: Later on, an analysis found that several of the most significant clusters appeared to be linked to common viral pathogens, which included parvovirus B19. Sequencing artifact likely explains a cluster of highly shared sequence variants.

From germline, CDR1 is MNHNS and CDR2 SASEGT. V shed 2 bases and J shed 5 bases, with 6 bases lying between them. This CDR3 is built from 12 residues. PCR was performed using 60 Vbeta and 13 Jbeta primers. Some clones are missing from TCRdb's copy, which holds only in-frame ones; the method was immunoSEQ multiplex PCR. The table shows over 50,000 clones, with about 80% occurring only once. As regards this clone: The antigen is unknown.

The sample was PBMCs. The chain uses TRBV6-1 and TRBJ2-5, with D possibly being TRBD2 (5 bases). This clonotype was sampled from a man aged 50 or older in good health and CMV-seropositive. The CDR3 nucleotides read TGTGCCAGCAGTGAAAGAGGGGAGACCCAGTACTTC. Its protein product is CASSERGETQYF.